This T cell receptor beta chain was captured by sequencing in a study of OX40 agonist ivuxolimab in advanced cancers. V was clipped by 5 bases and J by 10 bases, with 17 bases between them. This CDR3 spans 13 amino acids. Looked up from germline, CDR1 is SGHTA and CDR2 is FQGNSA. Measured with immunoSEQ multiplex PCR; TCRdb has only the in-frame clones, and not every one. This sample yields about 68,000 clones, of which approximately 81% are seen a single time; around 0.68% belongs to the top ten. The TCR was taken from an adult with an advanced solid tumor such as melanoma, head and neck, liver or kidney cancer. The gene calls are TRBV7-2 and TRBJ1-1, with a weak D call TRBD1 (6 bases). The sample was CD4+ or CD8+ T cells sorted from blood, taken in a trial of the OX40 agonist ivuxolimab. Written as DNA, the CDR3 is TGTGCCAGCAGCCGAAACAGGGAATTTCGAGCTTTCTTT. Residues: CASSRNREFRAFF.